These 29 T cell receptor beta chains originate from one sample sequenced in a study of blood T cell repertoires in COVID-19. Profiled with immunoSEQ multiplex PCR; TCRdb holds only in-frame clones, not every one. Of nearly 300,000 clones listed, approximately 84% are singletons. Sequencing used peripheral blood. The receptors here all came from a human donor with COVID-19, enrolled during active disease. The donor label of this sample is uncertain.

The sample holds a few counts of this clone. This rearrangement joins TRBV6-5 to TRBJ1-2; 11 nucleotides match TRBD1. Germline V gene lookup returns CDR1 MNHEY and CDR2 SVGAGI. With V trimmed by 6 bases and J by 8 bases, 8 bases remained unmatched. The CDR3 is 14 amino acids. The CDR3 nucleotides read TGTGCCAGCAGAAGGACAGGGGGCGTTAAGGGCTACACCTTC. Protein sequence: CASRRTGGVKGYTF.

CDR3 in DNA: TGTGCCAGTAGTATAGTACGAGGCAGAAGCACAGATACGCAGTATTTT. Translating it yields CASSIVRGRSTDTQYF. The chain combines TRBV19 with TRBJ2-3; D call uncertain. From germline, CDR1 is LNHDA and CDR2 SQIVND (reference sequence). The CDR3 sequence is 16 residues long. Trimming shortened V by 1 base and J by 0 bases, and 11 bases separated the two germline ends.

The rearrangement uses TRBV28 and TRBJ2-2; 10 bases fit TRBD2. V trimming: 8 bases; J trimming: 4 bases; junction bases outside the gene matches: 10. The CDR3 sequence is 16 residues long. CDR1 MDHEN and CDR2 SYDVKM come from the germline V gene. The DNA for the CDR3 is TGTGCCAGCGGATTGCTAGCGGGAGAGAGCACCGGGGAGCTGTTTTTT. It encodes CASGLLAGESTGELFF.

This chain uses TRBV5-6 with TRBJ1-6; 7 nucleotides agree with TRBD1. This CDR3 has 15 residues. Losses at the gene ends were 4 bases for V and 7 bases for J; bases not matched to a gene: 8. CDR1 is SGHDT and CDR2 is YYEEEE in the germline V gene. CDR3 nucleotide sequence: TGTGCCAGCAGCGAATTGGGACAGAGCAATTCACCCCTCCACTTT. It translates to CASSELGQSNSPLHF.

The chain links TRBV19 to TRBJ2-3, with TRBD2 as a possible D gene (6 bases). In germline, CDR1 is LNHDA, CDR2 SQIVND (reference sequence). Trimming took 4 bases from V and 5 from J, leaving 16 bases between them. The CDR3 consists of 15 residues. DNA of the CDR3: TGTGCCAGTAGTAATAAACCGTTCGGGGGAGATACGCAGTATTTT. Encoded protein: CASSNKPFGGDTQYF.

Remarks on this clone: Other DNA sequences within the sample encode an identical CDR3. The rearrangement joins TRBV5-1 to TRBJ2-2; D possibly corresponds to TRBD1 (6 bases). The germline V gene has CDR1 SGHRS and CDR2 YFSETQ. CDR3 length: 16 amino acids. V gave up 0 bases and J gave up 2 bases, with 11 bases separating them. For the CDR3, the DNA is TGCGCCAGCAGCTTGGTGGGGGCGCCTAACACCGGGGAGCTGTTTTTT. It encodes CASSLVGAPNTGELFF.

This rearrangement joins TRBV6-5 to TRBJ1-1; a possible D gene is TRBD1 (6 bases). The V gene's germline CDR1 is MNHEY and CDR2 SVGAGI. CDR3 length: 15 residues. The V end was cut by 6 bases, the J end by 4 bases, with 18 bases between. CDR3 amino acids: CASRTNRAGATEAFF. The CDR3 DNA is TGTGCCAGCAGGACAAACAGGGCGGGGGCCACTGAAGCTTTCTTT.

The rearrangement uses TRBV5-6 and TRBJ2-7, with D maybe TRBD2 (5 bases). Germline CDR1 is SGHDT and CDR2 is YYEEEE. The CDR3 has 15 residues. Trimming cost V 2 bases and J 2 bases, with 14 bases left between them. CDR3: CASSLGGIATYEQYF. The CDR3 nucleotides read TGTGCCAGCAGCTTAGGAGGCATCGCCACCTACGAGCAGTACTTC.

This clone appeared many times. The V gene is TRBV6-5, the J gene TRBJ1-1, with D perhaps TRBD1 (5 bases). V was pared by 5 bases and J by 3 bases, with 10 bases between. CDR1 is MNHEY and CDR2 is SVGAGI in the germline V gene. There are 13 residues in the CDR3. The CDR3 region has the DNA TGTGCCAGCAGTCGTTCGGGGGACACTGAAGCTTTCTTT. Translation gives CASSRSGDTEAFF.

The CDR3 spells CASRREGLAMNTEAFF. CDR3 nucleotides: TGTGCCAGCAGAAGAGAGGGTTTGGCTATGAACACTGAAGCTTTCTTT. The V call is TRBV5-4, the J call TRBJ1-1; D is unclear. Per germline, CDR1 SGHNT and CDR2 YYREEE (reference sequence). V lost 5 bases and J lost 0, with 17 bases in between. The CDR3 loop spans 16 amino acids.

Here the CDR3 DNA reads TGTGCCAGCAGCCAAGGGGACCGGGAGGTCCAGTTCTTC. This codes for CASSQGDREVQFF. This chain joins TRBV3-1 (or the pseudogene TRBV3-2) and TRBJ2-1; 7 bases are shared with TRBD2. The germline CDR1 and CDR2 sequences are LGHDT and YNNKEL (reference sequence). V gave up 1 base and J gave up 13 bases; unmatched junction bases: 7. The CDR3 spans 13 residues.

As to this clone: One end of the junction is discordant with germline, which a read error may explain. Additional DNA sequences in this sample encode the identical CDR3. V usage is TRBV5-5 and J usage is TRBJ1-4, with 7 bases that match TRBD1. Germline-derived CDR1 and CDR2 are SGHKS and YYEKEE (reference sequence). The CDR3 loop spans 15 amino acids. This chain's CDR3 is CASSPRQGGDEKLFF. Written as DNA, the CDR3 is TGTGCTAGCAGCCCTCGACAGGGTGGGGATGAAAAACTGTTTTTT. The entire variable domain, with the rest obtained from reference TRBV5-5 and TRBJ1-4, is as follows: DAGVTQSPTHLIKTRGQQVTLRCSPISGHKSVSWYQQVLGQGPQFIFQYYEKEERGRGNFPDRFSARQFPNYSSELNVNALLLGDSALYLCASSPRQGGDEKLFFGSGTQLSVL.

The chain uses TRBV30 and TRBJ2-3, with 11 bases aligning to TRBD1. The V gene's germline CDR1 is GTSNPN and CDR2 SVGIG (reference sequence). The CDR3 is 16 residues long. V lost 3 bases and J lost 2; bases outside the gene matches: 7. The CDR3: CAWSVRTGGNTDTQYF. The CDR3 nucleotides read TGTGCCTGGAGCGTTCGGACAGGGGGCAACACAGATACGCAGTATTTT.

The chain joins TRBV19 to TRBJ2-7; 11 bases are shared with TRBD2. The V gene's germline CDR1 is LNHDA and CDR2 SQIVND (reference sequence). Trimming took 4 bases from V and 3 from J; bases not matched to a gene: 5. This CDR3 has 15 amino acids. The CDR3 nucleotides read TGTGCCAGTAGTACGACTAGCGGGATTATCTACGAGCAGTACTTC. Translated: CASSTTSGIIYEQYF.

The CDR3 loop is CAWTITSQGTEQYF. CDR3 in DNA: TGTGCCTGGACTATTACGAGTCAGGGGACCGAGCAGTACTTC. This chain joins TRBV30 and TRBJ2-7, with D possibly being TRBD1 (6 bases). The CDR3 has 14 amino acids. Trimming cost V 4 bases and J 6 bases, with 19 bases left between them. Germline V gives CDR1 GTSNPN, CDR2 SVGIG (reference sequence).

The chain employs TRBV6-5 and TRBJ1-1; D remains ambiguous. This CDR3 has 12 residues. Trimming stripped 10 bases from V and 0 bases from J, with 9 bases between. CDR1 is MNHEY, CDR2 SVGAGI, per germline. The CDR3 spells CATRGVNTEAFF. The CDR3 bases are TGTGCCACCCGGGGTGTGAACACTGAAGCTTTCTTT.

This chain uses TRBV6-5 with TRBJ1-1; D possibly corresponds to TRBD1 (6 bases). CDR1 and CDR2 from the germline V gene are MNHEY and SVGAGI. The CDR3 is made up of 14 amino acids. The V and J ends lost 7 bases and 9 bases respectively, with 21 bases between them. The CDR3 bases are TGTGCCAGCACCCCAGGGGCGAAAGGGAATAAAGCTTTCTTT. Amino acids: CASTPGAKGNKAFF.

The V and J genes are TRBV27 and TRBJ2-1; a possible D gene is TRBD2 (5 bases). V was clipped by 0 bases and J by 6 bases, with 12 bases between them. CDR1 is MNHEY, CDR2 SMNVEV, per germline (reference sequence). The CDR3 loop spans 15 amino acids. The CDR3 region is CASSLSSGRRNEQFF. The CDR3 DNA reads TGTGCCAGCAGTTTATCCAGCGGTCGGCGCAATGAGCAGTTCTTC.

The chain recombines TRBV7-9 with TRBJ2-2; 8 positions match TRBD1. The CDR3 consists of 17 residues. Germline lookup yields CDR1 SEHNR and CDR2 FQNEAQ (reference sequence). Losses at the gene ends were 3 bases for V and 2 bases for J; bases not matched to a gene: 8. In DNA form, the CDR3 reads TGTGCCAGCAGCTTCGACAGGGGTTTCTTTAACACCGGGGAGCTGTTTTTT. This translates into CASSFDRGFFNTGELFF.

This clone was picked up one time. The chain is built from TRBV19 and TRBJ2-2, with a possible D match to TRBD2 (6 bases). Deletions cut 0 bases from V and 0 bases from J, with 20 bases between. Per the germline V gene, CDR1 is LNHDA and CDR2 is SQIVND (reference sequence). The CDR3 covers 20 residues. In nucleotides, the CDR3 is TGTGCCAGTAGTATAGATCTATTTGGAGGGGCCCTTCCGAACACCGGGGAGCTGTTTTTT. This sequence encodes CASSIDLFGGALPNTGELFF.

The CDR3 DNA sequence: TGTGCCGGGGGACAAAGCTCCTACAATGAGCAGTTCTTC. Translated: CAGGQSSYNEQFF. The chain combines TRBV5-6 with TRBJ2-1; a weak D match, TRBD1 (6 bases). The V and J ends lost 10 bases and 0 bases respectively, with 11 bases between them. In germline, CDR1 is SGHDT, CDR2 YYEEEE. This CDR3 is built from 13 residues.

The chain links TRBV4-3 to TRBJ2-2; tentatively, D is TRBD2 (6 bases). Trimming left V 1 base short and J 3 bases short, with 18 bases between. The CDR3 extends over 18 amino acids. The germline V gene has CDR1 LGHNA and CDR2 YSLEER. This CDR3 is CASSQVRPAGWDTGELFF. The CDR3, as DNA: TGCGCCAGCAGCCAAGTTCGGCCAGCGGGCTGGGACACCGGGGAGCTGTTTTTT.

The chain joins TRBV7-9 to TRBJ1-6, with D possibly TRBD1 on 6 matching bases. Germline V gene lookup returns CDR1 SEHNR and CDR2 FQNEAQ (reference sequence). The CDR3 is 13 amino acids. Trimming removed 6 bases at V and 7 bases at J, with 10 bases between. CDR3 sequence: CASRPTGNSPLHF. The CDR3 nucleotides read TGTGCCAGCAGACCGACAGGCAATTCACCCCTCCACTTT.

The genes are TRBV27 and TRBJ2-6; 8 nucleotides agree with TRBD1. CDR3 length: 16 amino acids. The V segment lost 7 bases and the J segment 4 bases; nucleotides outside the gene matches: 9. Germline CDR1 MNHEY, CDR2 SMNVEV (reference sequence). The DNA of the CDR3 is TGTGCCAGCACTCCAGGGGGCTCGCGGGGGGCCAACGTCCTGACTTTC. It is translated as CASTPGGSRGANVLTF.

This clone was detected only once. The V gene is TRBV9, the J gene TRBJ2-1; the match to TRBD2 covers 10 bases. CDR1 and CDR2 from the germline V gene are SGDLS and YYNGEE. V was clipped by 3 bases and J by 4 bases; unmatched bases: 7. The CDR3 loop spans 16 amino acids. The CDR3 DNA sequence: TGTGCCAGCAGCGCCCTAGCGGGAGTCGCGTACAATGAGCAGTTCTTC. Protein sequence: CASSALAGVAYNEQFF.

Many counts were recorded for this clone. This chain connects TRBV30 to TRBJ1-2; unclear D gene. The CDR3 sequence is 12 residues long. Germline CDR1 is GTSNPN and CDR2 is SVGIG (reference sequence). Trimming removed 2 bases at V and 6 bases at J, with 10 bases between. CDR3 in amino acids: CAWSLGSNGYTF. CDR3 coding DNA: TGTGCCTGGAGTCTAGGGAGCAATGGCTACACCTTC.

This clone was observed a handful of times. The chain joins TRBV5-4 to TRBJ1-6; 7 bases agree with TRBD1. Losses at the gene ends were 6 bases for V and 5 bases for J; bases not matched to a gene: 8. Germline V gene data show CDR1 as SGHNT and CDR2 as YYREEE (reference sequence). There are 15 residues in the CDR3. CDR3 sequence: CASTRQGLDNSPLHF. The CDR3 DNA sequence: TGTGCCAGCACTCGACAGGGCTTAGATAATTCACCCCTCCACTTT.

This chain's CDR3 is CASSYSAGQENTEAFF. DNA for the CDR3: TGTGCCAGCAGTTACTCTGCAGGACAGGAGAACACTGAAGCTTTCTTT. The rearrangement links TRBV6-2 or TRBV6-3 to TRBJ1-1; 7 bases map to TRBD1. Germline V gene data show CDR1 as MNHEY and CDR2 as SVGEGT. This CDR3 has 16 amino acids. The V gene end was trimmed by 0 bases and the J gene end by 1 base; junction bases not matched to a gene: 5.

In nucleotides, the CDR3 is TGTGCCAGCAGCCCCCGACAGGGTCGCACAGATACGCAGTATTTT. It translates to CASSPRQGRTDTQYF. The gene calls are TRBV9 and TRBJ2-3; 7 bases align to TRBD1. Germline loops: CDR1 SGDLS, CDR2 YYNGEE. This CDR3 comprises 15 residues. Unmatched junction bases numbered 6, after V lost 4 bases and J lost 1 base.